The rows below give T cell receptor beta chains drawn from one sample of a study of blood T cell repertoires in COVID-19. Clones were sequenced by immunoSEQ multiplex PCR, and TCRdb holds only the in-frame ones, with some missing. The sample lists 25,000 or so clones; roughly 94% were seen once. Sequenced material: peripheral blood. The source is a woman aged 50 to 60 with active COVID-19. The CDR3 runs from the conserved cysteine through the conserved F or W. Each record gives: V gene, D gene, clone size, J gene, CDR3 length, CDR3 DNA, CDR3 protein. The D gene is left open where the match is weak. Size tells how often a clone was seen (once, few, many) or the class of an expanded clone, and some rows leave it out.

TRBV3-1/TRBV3-2	NA	once	TRBJ2-3	15	TGTGCCAGCAGCCCGGGGGGCCTTAACACAGATACGCAGTATTTT	CASSPGGLNTDTQYF
TRBV28	TRBD1	NA	TRBJ2-7	14	TGTGCCAGCAGGTACCGGGACAGGCCCTACGAGCAGTACTTC	CASRYRDRPYEQYF
TRBV15	TRBD1	NA	TRBJ2-1	15	TGTGCCACCAGCGTAGGACAGGTGGAGATCCACGAGCAGTTCTTC	CATSVGQVEIHEQFF
TRBV7-2	NA	NA	TRBJ1-6	15	TGTGCCAGCAGCTTAGGTTCAGGGGTTAACTCACCCCTCCACTTT	CASSLGSGVNSPLHF
TRBV6-5	TRBD1	NA	TRBJ1-1	15	TGTGCCAGCAGTCAACCGGACAGGGGGAACACTGAAGCTTTCTTT	CASSQPDRGNTEAFF
TRBV11-2	NA	NA	TRBJ1-1	14	TGTGCCAGCAGCTTAGATGCCAGTGTCACTGAAGCTTTCTTT	CASSLDASVTEAFF
TRBV29-1	NA	NA	TRBJ2-1	13	TGCAGCGTCTCCCTCACCGCCGGTAATGAGCAGTTCTTC	CSVSLTAGNEQFF
TRBV7-9	TRBD1	NA	TRBJ2-7	14	TGTGCCAGCAGCGAAGGACAGGGGGTCTACGAGCAGTACTTC	CASSEGQGVYEQYF
TRBV19	NA	NA	TRBJ2-2	13	TGTGCCAGTAGTAGCACAGACACCGGGGAGCTGTTTTTT	CASSSTDTGELFF
TRBV5-1	TRBD1	NA	TRBJ1-4	17	TGCGCCAGCAGCCCGACAGGGAGTGAAGGATACAATGAAAAACTGTTTTTT	CASSPTGSEGYNEKLFF
TRBV5-1	TRBD2	NA	TRBJ2-5	14	TGCGCCAGCAGCTTGAGACTAGCACAAGAGACCCAGTACTTC	CASSLRLAQETQYF
TRBV9	TRBD2	NA	TRBJ2-3	14	TGTGCCAGCCGACTAGCGGGAGATGTAGATACGCAGTATTTT	CASRLAGDVDTQYF
TRBV2	NA	NA	TRBJ1-1	11	TGTGCCAGCAGGGTTGACAGTGAAGCTTTCTTT	CASRVDSEAFF
TRBV20-1	NA	NA	TRBJ2-5	15	TGCAGTGCTAGTGGGGCGGGGGCAGATACCGAGACCCAGTACTTC	CSASGAGADTETQYF
TRBV19	TRBD1	NA	TRBJ1-2	14	TGTGCCAGTAGTAGGGACAGGGTCACCTATGGCTACACCTTC	CASSRDRVTYGYTF
TRBV29-1	NA	NA	TRBJ1-1	12	TGCAGCTTGACCGACAGTTACACTGAAGCTTTCTTT	CSLTDSYTEAFF
TRBV7-2	NA	NA	TRBJ2-7	15	TGTGCCAGCAGCTTAGCGGGGGGGGGCGCCTACGAGCAGTACTTC	CASSLAGGGAYEQYF
TRBV11-2	TRBD2	once	TRBJ2-1	16	TGTGCCAGCAGCTTTGGGACTAGCGGGATTTACAATGAGCAGTTCTTC	CASSFGTSGIYNEQFF
TRBV24-1	NA	NA	TRBJ2-2	14	TGTGCCACCGGTTCGGACACATACACCGGGGAGCTGTTTTTT	CATGSDTYTGELFF
TRBV28	TRBD2	NA	TRBJ2-2	20	TGTGCCAGCAGTTCCCCAACCAATCTCCCGGGACTAGGGGTTATCGGGGAGCTGTTTTTT	CASSSPTNLPGLGVIGELFF
TRBV29-1	TRBD1	NA	TRBJ1-3	11	TGCAGCGGGACAGGGAGAAACACCATATATTTT	CSGTGRNTIYF
TRBV5-4	NA	NA	TRBJ1-2	13	TGTGCCAGCAGCTTACAGGACGGCTATGGCTACACCTTC	CASSLQDGYGYTF
TRBV19	NA	NA	TRBJ1-2	11	TGTGCCAGTAGTACAGGGAATGGCTACACCTTC	CASSTGNGYTF
TRBV5-6	NA	NA	TRBJ2-5	15	TGTGCCAGCAGCTTGATCGGTACGCGCGGGGAGACCCAGTACTTC	CASSLIGTRGETQYF
TRBV27	NA	NA	TRBJ2-3	14	TGTGCCAGCAGTGACAGCCATAGCACAGATACGCAGTATTTT	CASSDSHSTDTQYF
TRBV15	NA	NA	TRBJ1-2	13	TGTGCCACCGGGGAAACAGGGTCCTATGGCTACACCTTC	CATGETGSYGYTF
TRBV10-3	NA	NA	TRBJ1-5	14	TGTGCCATCAGTAGCACCAACCTGGATCAGCCCCAGCATTTT	CAISSTNLDQPQHF
TRBV18	NA	NA	TRBJ1-4	16	TGTGCCAGCTCCCGCAGGCATTCCTCGGTGAATGAAAAACTGTTTTTT	CASSRRHSSVNEKLFF
TRBV18	NA	NA	TRBJ1-5	14	TGTGCCAGCTCACCGACAGATAGCAATCAGCCCCAGCATTTT	CASSPTDSNQPQHF
TRBV5-1	NA	once	TRBJ2-3	15	TGCGCCAGCAGCTTTCAGGGCCCTTACACAGATACGCAGTATTTT	CASSFQGPYTDTQYF
TRBV25-1	NA	NA	TRBJ2-3	15	TGTGCCAGCAGTGAGATTGGGCGGGCCACAGATACGCAGTATTTT	CASSEIGRATDTQYF
TRBV7-9	NA	NA	TRBJ2-2	15	TGTGCCAGCAGCTTAGTAGCCATGAACACCGGGGAGCTGTTTTTT	CASSLVAMNTGELFF
TRBV5-4	TRBD1	NA	TRBJ2-6	17	TGTGCCAGCAGCCTTGGACAGGGTATCTCTGGGGCCAACGTCCTGACTTTC	CASSLGQGISGANVLTF
TRBV5-6	NA	NA	TRBJ1-5	14	TGTGCCAGCAGCTACCGACAGGATCGTCAGCCCCAGCATTTT	CASSYRQDRQPQHF
TRBV28	TRBD1	NA	TRBJ1-2	13	TGTGCCAGCAGCTCGGGACAGGGATTTGGCTACACCTTC	CASSSGQGFGYTF
TRBV10-3	TRBD1	NA	TRBJ2-2	14	TGTGCCATCCATCGCGCAGGGGGCACCGGGGAGCTGTTTTTT	CAIHRAGGTGELFF
TRBV3-1/TRBV3-2	TRBD2	NA	TRBJ2-5	17	TGTGCCAGCATCGCGGGTATGAGCGGGGGGGCGAGAGAGACCCAGTACTTC	CASIAGMSGGARETQYF
TRBV29-1	NA	NA	TRBJ1-4	16	TGCAGCGTTGCCCCCTTAGGGCCCGCGGGGGGTGAAAAACTGTTTTTT	CSVAPLGPAGGEKLFF
TRBV27	TRBD1	NA	TRBJ2-3	16	TGTGCCAGCAGTACCCCCCGGGACAGGGGTACAGATACGCAGTATTTT	CASSTPRDRGTDTQYF
TRBV6-1	TRBD1	NA	TRBJ2-5	16	TGTGCCAGCAGTGAAAACAGGGGGGTGGGTCAAGAGACCCAGTACTTC	CASSENRGVGQETQYF
TRBV7-9	TRBD1	few	TRBJ2-7	15	TGTGCCAGCAGCTCCGGGACAGGGGGCCACCACGAGCAGTACTTC	CASSSGTGGHHEQYF
TRBV5-1	TRBD1	NA	TRBJ1-1	14	TGCGCCAGCAGCTACTTGGGACAGGGCCCAAACGCTTTCTTT	CASSYLGQGPNAFF
TRBV24-1	TRBD2	NA	TRBJ2-3	16	TGTGCCACCCAGGGGCCACTAGCGGGGCTCGAAGATACGCAGTATTTT	CATQGPLAGLEDTQYF
TRBV28	TRBD2	NA	TRBJ2-1	17	TGTGCCAGCAGTTCACTGGTAGCGGGAATTACATACAATGAGCAGTTCTTC	CASSSLVAGITYNEQFF
TRBV29-1	NA	NA	TRBJ2-1	15	TGCAGCGTTGAGATACTGGGACTGGGTTCCAATGAGCAGTTCTTC	CSVEILGLGSNEQFF
TRBV5-3	TRBD1	once	TRBJ1-5	16	TGTGCCAGAAGCTTACCGGGACAGGAAACCAATCAGCCCCAGCATTTT	CARSLPGQETNQPQHF
TRBV12-3/TRBV12-4	NA	once	TRBJ2-7	11	TGTGCCAGCAGTTCCCAGTACGAGCAGTACTTC	CASSSQYEQYF
TRBV11-3	TRBD2	NA	TRBJ2-1	15	TGTGCCAGCAGCTTACGACCAGCGGGGGTAGGTGAGCAGTTCTTC	CASSLRPAGVGEQFF
TRBV24-1	NA	NA	TRBJ2-1	15	TGTGCCACCAGTGATTTGACCGTCAGAACGGGTGAGCAGTTCTTC	CATSDLTVRTGEQFF
TRBV19	TRBD1	NA	TRBJ1-5	16	TGTGCCAGTAGTATGACAGGGAGGCTTCAGGATCAGCCCCAGCATTTT	CASSMTGRLQDQPQHF
TRBV5-1	TRBD1	once	TRBJ2-1	13	TGCGCCAGCCGGACAGGGCAAGGCAATGAGCAGTTCTTC	CASRTGQGNEQFF
TRBV19	TRBD1	NA	TRBJ1-2	16	TGTGCCAGTAGTATACGGGGACAGGGCGCTAACTATGGCTACACCTTC	CASSIRGQGANYGYTF
TRBV19	TRBD1	NA	TRBJ2-6	19	TGTGCCAGTAGTCCGACCGGACAGGCGTCTTTCTCTGGGGCCAACGTCCTGACTTTC	CASSPTGQASFSGANVLTF
TRBV28	NA	NA	TRBJ1-5	14	TGTGCCAGCAGTTCGCTACTCCCCAATCAGCCCCAGCATTTT	CASSSLLPNQPQHF
TRBV12-3/TRBV12-4	NA	NA	TRBJ2-1	11	TGTGCCAGCAGTTTTATCGATGAGCAGTTCTTC	CASSFIDEQFF
TRBV5-4	TRBD1	NA	TRBJ2-7	14	TGTGCCAGCAGCCTCACGGGACAGGGATACGAGCAGTACTTC	CASSLTGQGYEQYF
TRBV11-3	TRBD2	NA	TRBJ2-2	16	TGTGCCAGCAGCAGCGGGACTAGCGGGGGGGCCGGGGAGCTGTTTTTT	CASSSGTSGGAGELFF
TRBV5-4	TRBD1	NA	TRBJ1-1	14	TGTGCCAGCAGCTCGAGACAGGGGGCAACTGAAGCTTTCTTT	CASSSRQGATEAFF
TRBV2	TRBD1	NA	TRBJ1-6	16	TGTGCCAGCACAGAGGAAACAGGGGAAGGGAATTCACCCCTCCACTTT	CASTEETGEGNSPLHF